One sample yielded the 18 T cell receptor beta chains listed below, sequenced in a study of OX40 agonist ivuxolimab in advanced cancers. Assay used: immunoSEQ multiplex PCR; TCRdb lists only in-frame clones, some missing. The table lists roughly 80,000 clones, approximately 84% of them singletons. Material: CD4+ or CD8+ T cells sorted from blood, obtained in a trial of the OX40 agonist ivuxolimab. The receptors derive from an adult with an advanced solid tumor such as melanoma, head and neck, liver or kidney cancer.

Sample share makes this clone medium-sized (0.01 to 0.1%). The chain carries TRBV7-8 and TRBJ1-3; D is undetermined. Between the trimmed V and J ends, which lost 3 bases and 0 bases, there was a span of 12 bases. Germline-derived CDR1 and CDR2 are SGHVS and FQNEAQ. This CDR3 comprises 16 residues. DNA for the CDR3: TGTGCCAGCAGCTTGGGCGAGAGAAGCTCTGGAAACACCATATATTTT. Protein product: CASSLGERSSGNTIYF.

This chain uses TRBV14 with TRBJ1-2, with no clear D. Trimming left V 2 bases short and J 7 bases short, with 8 bases between. CDR1 and CDR2 from the germline V gene are SGHDN and FVKESK. This CDR3 region has 12 residues. In DNA form, the CDR3 reads TGTGCCAGCAGCCAAAAGGGTTCTGGCTACACCTTC. It encodes CASSQKGSGYTF. Complete variable domain (other parts from reference TRBV14 and TRBJ1-2): EAGVTQFPSHSVIEKGQTVTLRCDPISGHDNLYWYRRVMGKEIKFLLHFVKESKQDESGMPNNRFLAERTGGTYSTLKVQPAELEDSGVYFCASSQKGSGYTFGSGTRLTVV.

V gene TRBV18 combines with J gene TRBJ1-1; the D is unclear. V lost 6 bases to trimming and J lost 11 bases, with 16 bases between them. The CDR3 covers 12 residues. Germline CDR1 and CDR2: KGHSH and LQKENI. The CDR3 region is CASSQKADRAFF. The CDR3 region has the DNA TGTGCCAGCTCTCAAAAGGCAGATCGGGCTTTCTTT.

This chain connects TRBV9 to TRBJ2-5, with D unresolved. Germline CDR1 SGDLS, CDR2 YYNGEE. The CDR3 consists of 16 residues. The V gene lost 0 bases and the J gene lost 0 bases, with 12 bases spanning the gap. The CDR3 DNA is TGTGCCAGCAGCGTAGCCGGTGGACGGAACCAAGAGACCCAGTACTTC. Its protein product is CASSVAGGRNQETQYF. Complete variable domain (other parts from reference TRBV9 and TRBJ2-5): DSGVTQTPKHLITATGQRVTLRCSPRSGDLSVYWYQQSLDQGLQFLIQYYNGEERAKGNILERFSAQQFPDLHSELNLSSLELGDSALYFCASSVAGGRNQETQYFGPGTRLLVL.

This chain uses TRBV18 with TRBJ2-7; no firm D call. Germline V lookup: CDR1 KGHSH, CDR2 LQKENI. Trimming left V 0 bases short and J 2 bases short, with 8 bases between. This CDR3 region has 14 residues. The chain's CDR3 is CASSPPVAAYEQYF. In DNA form, the CDR3 reads TGTGCCAGCTCACCACCGGTGGCAGCCTACGAGCAGTACTTC.

V and J are TRBV5-6 and TRBJ1-2; D possibly corresponds to TRBD1 (5 bases). V gave up 1 base and J gave up 5 bases, with 18 bases separating them. This CDR3 has 16 amino acids. From germline, CDR1 is SGHDT and CDR2 YYEEEE. CDR3: CASSLRMGRTSYGYTF. CDR3 bases: TGTGCCAGCAGCTTGCGTATGGGGCGGACTAGTTATGGCTACACCTTC.

This sequence joins TRBV7-6 and TRBJ1-3; D is uncertain. V lost 5 bases to trimming and J lost 0 bases, with 8 bases between them. Germline CDR1 SGHVS, CDR2 FNYEAQ. The CDR3 totals 14 residues. The CDR3 sequence: CASSHGGSGNTIYF. The CDR3 bases are TGTGCCAGCAGCCACGGAGGCTCTGGAAACACCATATATTTT.

In nucleotides, the CDR3 is TGTGCCAGCAGCTCCCATTTCGATAACTATGGCTACACCTTC. The encoded protein is CASSSHFDNYGYTF. The chain is built from TRBV9 and TRBJ1-2, with D unclear. Trimming pared 4 bases from V and 1 base from J, leaving 11 bases between. The CDR3 is 14 residues long. Germline V gene sequence: CDR1 SGDLS, CDR2 YYNGEE.

The rearrangement links TRBV5-6 to TRBJ1-2, with a possible D match to TRBD1 (5 bases). V gave up 0 bases and J gave up 4 bases, with 13 bases separating them. Per germline, CDR1 SGHDT and CDR2 YYEEEE. This CDR3 has 15 amino acids. This chain's CDR3 is CASSLGQGRSYGYTF. CDR3 bases: TGTGCCAGCAGCTTGGGGCAGGGTAGAAGCTATGGCTACACCTTC.

The chain joins TRBV28 to TRBJ1-1; no clear D. V lost 2 bases, J lost 7 bases, and 8 bases lay in between. CDR3 length: 12 amino acids. CDR1 MDHEN and CDR2 SYDVKM come from the germline V gene. CDR3 DNA sequence: TGTGCCAGCAGTTTACCTCCAGTTGAAGCTTTCTTT. It translates to CASSLPPVEAFF.

The rearrangement links TRBV6-6 to TRBJ1-4; the D gene is possibly TRBD1 (6 bases). Trimming took 4 bases from V and 4 from J, leaving 13 bases between them. The V gene's germline CDR1 is MNHNY and CDR2 SVGAGI (reference sequence). There are 15 residues in the CDR3. The CDR3 DNA reads TGTGCCAGCAGTTCCACAGGGCTTGGTAATGAAAAACTGTTTTTT. Protein: CASSSTGLGNEKLFF.

The chain joins TRBV6-5 to TRBJ1-1; no clear D. CDR1 and CDR2 from the germline V gene are MNHEY and SVGAGI. The CDR3 runs 15 residues. Trimming removed 2 bases from V and 1 base from J, with 11 bases in between. The CDR3 is CASSYSIVGNTEAFF. The CDR3 DNA follows: TGTGCCAGCAGTTACAGTATTGTGGGGAACACTGAAGCTTTCTTT.

V and J are TRBV2 and TRBJ2-2; D is possibly TRBD2 (6 bases). This CDR3 is 12 amino acids long. Trimming took off 6 bases at V and 8 bases at J, with 10 bases between the two ends. CDR1 and CDR2 from the germline V gene are SNHLY and FYNNEI. This CDR3 reads CASRDYTGELFF. As DNA, the CDR3 is TGTGCCAGCAGGGACTATACGGGGGAGCTGTTTTTT.

The rearrangement uses TRBV27 and TRBJ1-5; D might be TRBD1 (5 bases). This CDR3 region has 14 residues. V was cut by 1 base and J by 7 bases, with 11 bases left in between. The germline V gene has CDR1 MNHEY and CDR2 SMNVEV (reference sequence). CDR3 DNA: TGTGCCAGCAGTTTATGGGGGGGGTTCCAGCCCCAGCATTTT. This translates into CASSLWGGFQPQHF.

The chain is built from TRBV6-5 and TRBJ2-5; D is perhaps TRBD1 (6 bases). The better agreement between TRBJ2-7 and the DNA end casts doubt on the J call. Germline V gene data show CDR1 as MNHEY and CDR2 as SVGAGI. This CDR3 is built from 14 residues. CDR3 sequence: CASSQATGTYEQYF. The CDR3 DNA is TGTGCCAGCAGTCAGGCGACAGGCACCTACGAGCAGTACTTC.

This clone has just a few counts. The V gene is TRBV9, the J gene TRBJ2-3, with no clear D. Germline V gives CDR1 SGDLS, CDR2 YYNGEE. The V gene lost 3 bases and the J gene lost 3 bases, with 8 bases spanning the gap. This CDR3 contains 13 residues. CDR3 sequence: CASSATFTDTQYF. The CDR3 nucleotides are TGTGCCAGCAGCGCAACCTTTACAGATACGCAGTATTTT.

V gene TRBV7-2 combines with J gene TRBJ2-1; TRBD1 agrees at 7 bases. The CDR3 length is 14 residues. V lost 3 bases to trimming and J lost 7 bases; unmatched junction nucleotides: 6. Germline loops: CDR1 SGHTA, CDR2 FQGNSA. The CDR3: CASSLGQNKNEQFF. CDR3 coding DNA: TGTGCCAGCAGCTTGGGACAGAACAAAAATGAGCAGTTCTTC. Drawing the rest from reference TRBV7-2 and TRBJ2-1, the complete variable domain is GAGVSQSPSNKVTEKGKDVELRCDPISGHTALYWYRQSLGQGLEFLIYFQGNSAPDKSGLPSDRFSAERTGGSVSTLTIQRTQQEDSAVYLCASSLGQNKNEQFFGPGTRLTVL.

This chain connects TRBV19 to TRBJ2-3; a weak D match, TRBD2 (5 bases). V lost 4 bases and J lost 2, with 10 bases in between. Germline loops: CDR1 LNHDA, CDR2 SQIVND (reference sequence). CDR3 size: 14 residues. For the CDR3, the DNA is TGTGCCAGTAGTAAGCTAGCCTCCACAGATACGCAGTATTTT. This gives the protein CASSKLASTDTQYF.